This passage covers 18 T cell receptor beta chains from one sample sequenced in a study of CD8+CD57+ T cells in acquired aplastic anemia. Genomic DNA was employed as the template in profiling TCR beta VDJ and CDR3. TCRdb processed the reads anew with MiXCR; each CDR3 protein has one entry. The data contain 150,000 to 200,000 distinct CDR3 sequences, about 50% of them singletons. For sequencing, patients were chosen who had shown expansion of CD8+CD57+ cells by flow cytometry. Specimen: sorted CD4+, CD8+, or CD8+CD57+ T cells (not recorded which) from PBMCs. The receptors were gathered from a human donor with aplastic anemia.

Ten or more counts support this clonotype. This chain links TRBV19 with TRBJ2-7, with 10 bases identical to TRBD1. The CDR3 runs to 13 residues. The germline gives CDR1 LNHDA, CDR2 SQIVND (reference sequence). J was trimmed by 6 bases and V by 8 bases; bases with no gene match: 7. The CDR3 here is CASYGGTGVEQYF. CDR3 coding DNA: TGTGCCAGTTACGGGGGGACAGGGGTCGAGCAGTACTTC.

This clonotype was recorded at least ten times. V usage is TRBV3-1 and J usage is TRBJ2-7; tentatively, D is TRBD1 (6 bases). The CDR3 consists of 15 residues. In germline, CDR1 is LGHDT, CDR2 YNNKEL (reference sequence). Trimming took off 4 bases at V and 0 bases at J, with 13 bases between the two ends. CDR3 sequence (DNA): TGTGCCAGCAGCCCGGGACATGACATCTCCTACGAGCAGTACTTC. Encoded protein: CASSPGHDISYEQYF.

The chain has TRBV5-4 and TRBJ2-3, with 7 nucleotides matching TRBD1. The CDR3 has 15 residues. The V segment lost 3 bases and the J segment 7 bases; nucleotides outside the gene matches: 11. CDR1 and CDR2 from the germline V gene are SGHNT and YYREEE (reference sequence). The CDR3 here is CASSSASTGKNTQYF. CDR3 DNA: TGTGCCAGCAGCTCCGCCTCGACAGGGAAGAATACGCAGTATTTT. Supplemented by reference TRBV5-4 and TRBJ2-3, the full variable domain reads ETGVTQSPTHLIKTRGQQVTLRCSSQSGHNTVSWYQQALGQGPQFIFQYYREEENGRGNFPPRFSGLQFPNYSSELNVNALELDDSALYLCASSSASTGKNTQYFGPGTRLTVL.

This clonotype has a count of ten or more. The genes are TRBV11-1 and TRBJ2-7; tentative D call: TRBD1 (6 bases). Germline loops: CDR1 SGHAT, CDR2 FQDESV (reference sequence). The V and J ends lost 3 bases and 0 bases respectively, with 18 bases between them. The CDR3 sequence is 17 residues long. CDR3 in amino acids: CASSFELGGSSSYEQYF. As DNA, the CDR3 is TGTGCCAGCAGCTTTGAATTAGGGGGATCAAGCTCCTACGAGCAGTACTTC.

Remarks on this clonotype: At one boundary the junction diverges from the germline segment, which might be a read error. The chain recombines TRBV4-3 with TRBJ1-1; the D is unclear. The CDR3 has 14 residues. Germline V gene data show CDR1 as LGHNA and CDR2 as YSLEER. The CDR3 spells CASGQVEAGTEAFF. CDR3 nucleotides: TGCGCCAGCGGCCAAGTTGAGGCCGGCACTGAAGCTTTCTTT.

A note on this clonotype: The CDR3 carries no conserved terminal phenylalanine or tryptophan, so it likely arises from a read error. The chain's CDR3 is CASRKTSGFYNEQFL. In DNA, the CDR3 is TGTGCCAGCAGAAAGACTAGCGGGTTCTACAATGAGCAGTTCCTC. This rearrangement joins TRBV27 to TRBJ2-1, with 10 bases lining up with TRBD2. V lost 6 bases to trimming and J lost 3 bases; unmatched junction nucleotides: 5. Germline values: CDR1 MNHEY, CDR2 SMNVEV (reference sequence). CDR3 length: 15 residues.

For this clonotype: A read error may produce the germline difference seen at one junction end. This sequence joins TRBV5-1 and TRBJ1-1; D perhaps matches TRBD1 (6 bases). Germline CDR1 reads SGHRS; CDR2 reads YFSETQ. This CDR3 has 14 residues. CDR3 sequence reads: CASSPGTRDTEAFF. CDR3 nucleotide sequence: TGCGCCAGCAGCCCAGGGACAAGGGACACTGAGGCTTTCTTT.

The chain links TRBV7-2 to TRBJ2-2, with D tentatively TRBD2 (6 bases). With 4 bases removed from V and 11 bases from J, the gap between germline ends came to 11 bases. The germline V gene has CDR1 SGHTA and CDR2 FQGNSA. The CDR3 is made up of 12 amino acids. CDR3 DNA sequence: TGTGCCAGCAGCTCCCGGGGGAGCGAGCTGTTTTTT. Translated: CASSSRGSELFF.

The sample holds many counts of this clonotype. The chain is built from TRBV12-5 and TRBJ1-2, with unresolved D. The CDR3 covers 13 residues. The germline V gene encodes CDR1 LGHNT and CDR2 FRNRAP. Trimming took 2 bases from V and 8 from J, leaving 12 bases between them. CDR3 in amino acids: CASGLLDYHGYTF. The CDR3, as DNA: TGTGCTAGTGGTTTGTTGGACTACCACGGCTACACCTTC.

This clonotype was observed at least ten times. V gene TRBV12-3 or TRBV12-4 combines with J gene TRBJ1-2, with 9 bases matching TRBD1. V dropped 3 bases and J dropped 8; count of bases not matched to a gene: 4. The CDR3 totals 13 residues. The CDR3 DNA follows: TGTGCCAGCAGTTTCGGGACAGGGTACGGCTACACCTTC. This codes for CASSFGTGYGYTF.

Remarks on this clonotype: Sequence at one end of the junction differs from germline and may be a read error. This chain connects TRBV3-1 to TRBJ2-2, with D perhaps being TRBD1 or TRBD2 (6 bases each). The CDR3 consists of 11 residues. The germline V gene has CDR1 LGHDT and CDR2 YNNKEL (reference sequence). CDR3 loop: CASSHGGGLFF. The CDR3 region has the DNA TGTGCCAGCAGCCACGGAGGGGGGCTGTTTTTT.

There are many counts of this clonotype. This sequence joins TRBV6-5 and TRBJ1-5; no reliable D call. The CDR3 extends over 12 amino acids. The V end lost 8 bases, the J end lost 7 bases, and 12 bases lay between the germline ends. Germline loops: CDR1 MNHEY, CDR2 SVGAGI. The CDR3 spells CASVEGSQPQHF. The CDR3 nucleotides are TGTGCCAGCGTGGAGGGCAGCCAGCCCCAGCATTTT.

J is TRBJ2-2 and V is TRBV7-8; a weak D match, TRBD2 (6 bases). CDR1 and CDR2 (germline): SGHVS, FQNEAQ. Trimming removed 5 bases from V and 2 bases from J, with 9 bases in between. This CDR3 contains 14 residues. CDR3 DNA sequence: TGTGCCAGCAGCCCGGCGGGAAACACCGGGGAGCTGTTTTTT. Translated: CASSPAGNTGELFF.

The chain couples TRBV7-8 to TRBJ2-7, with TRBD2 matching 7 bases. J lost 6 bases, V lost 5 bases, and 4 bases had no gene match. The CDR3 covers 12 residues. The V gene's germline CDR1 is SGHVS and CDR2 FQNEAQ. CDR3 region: CASSPLAGEQYF. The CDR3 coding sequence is TGTGCCAGCAGCCCATTAGCGGGCGAGCAGTACTTC.

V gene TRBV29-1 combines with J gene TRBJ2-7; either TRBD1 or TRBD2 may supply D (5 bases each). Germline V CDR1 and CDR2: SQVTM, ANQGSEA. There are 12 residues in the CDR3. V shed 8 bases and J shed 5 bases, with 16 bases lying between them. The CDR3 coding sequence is TGCAGCAGTTGGGGGTCGGTGGACGAGCAGTACTTC. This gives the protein CSSWGSVDEQYF.

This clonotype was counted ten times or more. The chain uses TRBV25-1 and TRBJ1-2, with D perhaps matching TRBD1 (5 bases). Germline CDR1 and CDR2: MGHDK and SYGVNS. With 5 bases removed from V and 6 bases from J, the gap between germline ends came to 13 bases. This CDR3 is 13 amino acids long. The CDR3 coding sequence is TGTGCCAGCAGTCAAGGTGGGGGGGATGGCTACACCTTC. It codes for CASSQGGGDGYTF.

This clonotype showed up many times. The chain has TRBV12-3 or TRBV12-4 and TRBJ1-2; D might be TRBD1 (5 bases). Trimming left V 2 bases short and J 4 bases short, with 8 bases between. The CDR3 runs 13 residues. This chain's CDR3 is CASSLPGLYGYTF. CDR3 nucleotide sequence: TGTGCCAGCAGTTTACCAGGGCTCTATGGCTACACCTTC.

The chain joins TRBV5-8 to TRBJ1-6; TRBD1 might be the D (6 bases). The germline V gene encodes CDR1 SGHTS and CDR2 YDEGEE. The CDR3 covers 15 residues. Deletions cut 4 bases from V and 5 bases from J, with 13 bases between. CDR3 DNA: TGTGCCAGCAGCCCAACTGGGACAAATAATTCACCCCTCCACTTT. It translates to CASSPTGTNNSPLHF.